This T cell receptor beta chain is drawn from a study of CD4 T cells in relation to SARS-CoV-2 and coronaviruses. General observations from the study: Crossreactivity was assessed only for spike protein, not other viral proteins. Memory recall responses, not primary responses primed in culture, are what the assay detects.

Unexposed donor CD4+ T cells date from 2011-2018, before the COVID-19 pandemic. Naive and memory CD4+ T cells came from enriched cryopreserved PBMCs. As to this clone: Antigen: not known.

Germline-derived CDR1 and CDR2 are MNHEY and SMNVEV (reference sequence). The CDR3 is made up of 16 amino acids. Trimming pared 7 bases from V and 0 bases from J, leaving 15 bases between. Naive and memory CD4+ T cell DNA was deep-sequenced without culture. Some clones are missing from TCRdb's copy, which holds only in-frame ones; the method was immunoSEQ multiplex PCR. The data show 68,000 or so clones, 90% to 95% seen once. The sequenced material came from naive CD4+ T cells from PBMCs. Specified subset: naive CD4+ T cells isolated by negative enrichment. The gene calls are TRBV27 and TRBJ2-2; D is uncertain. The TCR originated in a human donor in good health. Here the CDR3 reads CASTQERTSNTGELFF. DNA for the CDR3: TGTGCCAGCACCCAGGAAAGGACGTCGAACACCGGGGAGCTGTTTTTT.